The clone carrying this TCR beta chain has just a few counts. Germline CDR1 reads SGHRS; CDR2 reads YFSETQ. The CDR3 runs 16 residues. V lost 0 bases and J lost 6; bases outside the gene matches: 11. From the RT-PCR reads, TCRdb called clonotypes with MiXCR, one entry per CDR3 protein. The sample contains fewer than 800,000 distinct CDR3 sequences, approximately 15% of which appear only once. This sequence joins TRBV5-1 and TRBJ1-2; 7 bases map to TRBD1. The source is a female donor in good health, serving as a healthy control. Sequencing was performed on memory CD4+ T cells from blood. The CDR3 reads CASSLGDRTYEHGYTF. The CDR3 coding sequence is TGCGCCAGCAGCTTGGGGGACAGAACCTATGAGCATGGCTACACCTTC.